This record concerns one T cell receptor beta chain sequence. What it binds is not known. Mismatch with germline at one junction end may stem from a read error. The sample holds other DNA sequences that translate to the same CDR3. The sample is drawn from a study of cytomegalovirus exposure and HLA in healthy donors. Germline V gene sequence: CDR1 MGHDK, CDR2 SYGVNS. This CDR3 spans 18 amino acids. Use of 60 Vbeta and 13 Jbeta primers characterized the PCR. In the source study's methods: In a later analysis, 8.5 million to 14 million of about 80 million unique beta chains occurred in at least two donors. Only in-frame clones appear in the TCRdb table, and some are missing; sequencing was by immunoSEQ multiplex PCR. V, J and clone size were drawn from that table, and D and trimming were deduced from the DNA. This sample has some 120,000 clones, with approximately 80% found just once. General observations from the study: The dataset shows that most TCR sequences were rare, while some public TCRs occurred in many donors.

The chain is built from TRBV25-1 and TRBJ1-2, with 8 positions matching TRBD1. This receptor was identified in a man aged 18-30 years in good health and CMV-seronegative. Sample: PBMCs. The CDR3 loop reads CASSEKGFGQGSNYGYTF. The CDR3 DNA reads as TGCGCCAGCAGTGAGAAGGGGTTTGGACAGGGTTCTAACTATGGCTACACCTTC.